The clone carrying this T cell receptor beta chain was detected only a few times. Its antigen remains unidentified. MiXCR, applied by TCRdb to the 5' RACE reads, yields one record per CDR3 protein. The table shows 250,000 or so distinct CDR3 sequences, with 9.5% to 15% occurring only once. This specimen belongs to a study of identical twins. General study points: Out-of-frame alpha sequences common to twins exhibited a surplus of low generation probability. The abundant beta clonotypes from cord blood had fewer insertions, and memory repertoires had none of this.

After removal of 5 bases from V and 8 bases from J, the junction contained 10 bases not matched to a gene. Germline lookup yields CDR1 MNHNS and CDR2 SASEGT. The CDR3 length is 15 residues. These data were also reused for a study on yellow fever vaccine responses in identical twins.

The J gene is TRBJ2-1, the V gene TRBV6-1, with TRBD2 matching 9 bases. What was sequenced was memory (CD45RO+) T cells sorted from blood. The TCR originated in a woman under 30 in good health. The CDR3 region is CASSTAGGISDEQFF. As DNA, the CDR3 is TGTGCCAGCAGTACAGCGGGAGGCATAAGCGATGAGCAGTTCTTC.